This T cell receptor beta chain was observed in a study of early T cells in non-severe SARS-CoV-2 infection. Study in general: Unsorted whole-blood RNA was sequenced in bulk, leaving chains unpaired.

Ten or more counts support this clonotype. As part of library construction, unique molecular identifiers were attached to individual cDNA molecules. In TCRdb, the 5' RACE reads were re-called with MiXCR into one record per CDR3 protein. This table holds nearly 45,000 distinct CDR3 sequences, 11% found once. The source material was whole blood. This receptor was taken from an adult who was a healthcare worker with PCR-confirmed SARS-CoV-2 infection or an uninfected control (not recorded which).

CDR3 DNA: TGTGCCAGCCGAAAGGGGGGCTGGACTGAAGCTTTCTTT. This sequence encodes CASRKGGWTEAFF. The chain employs TRBV2 and TRBJ1-1; D possibly corresponds to TRBD1 (6 bases). This CDR3 comprises 13 residues. Germline assignment: CDR1 SNHLY and CDR2 FYNNEI. V dropped 8 bases and J dropped 5 bases, with 15 bases sitting between them.